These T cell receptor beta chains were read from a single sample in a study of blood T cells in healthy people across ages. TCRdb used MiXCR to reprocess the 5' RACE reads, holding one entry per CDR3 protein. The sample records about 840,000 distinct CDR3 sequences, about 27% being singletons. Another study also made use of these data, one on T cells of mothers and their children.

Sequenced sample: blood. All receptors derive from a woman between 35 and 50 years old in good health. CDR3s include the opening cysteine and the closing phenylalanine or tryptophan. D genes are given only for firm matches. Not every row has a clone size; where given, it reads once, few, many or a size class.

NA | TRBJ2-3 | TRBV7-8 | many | CASSLLLRATDTQYF | TGTGCCAGCAGCCTGCTTCTGCGGGCTACAGATACGCAGTATTTT
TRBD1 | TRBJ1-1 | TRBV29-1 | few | CSVGLGQAWAFF | TGCAGCGTTGGCCTAGGACAGGCTTGGGCTTTCTTT
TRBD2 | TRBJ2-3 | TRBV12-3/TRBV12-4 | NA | CASRVTSGGADTQYF | TGTGCCAGCAGGGTGACTAGCGGGGGGGCCGATACGCAGTATTTT
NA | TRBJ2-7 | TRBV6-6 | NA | CASSYSTGRGRYEQYF | TGTGCCAGCAGTTACTCGACGGGCAGGGGGAGGTACGAGCAGTACTTC
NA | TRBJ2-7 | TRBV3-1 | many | CASSPSGFSYEQYF | TGTGCCAGCAGCCCGTCGGGGTTCAGCTACGAGCAGTACTTC
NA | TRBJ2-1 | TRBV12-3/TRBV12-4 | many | CASSFSSRLQFF | TGTGCCAGCAGTTTCTCGTCCAGGCTGCAGTTCTTC
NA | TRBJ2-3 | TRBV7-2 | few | CASSPIHGASPTDTQYF | TGTGCCAGCAGCCCAATTCACGGTGCATCACCCACAGATACGCAGTATTTT
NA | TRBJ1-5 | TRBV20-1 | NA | CSVGGLTRGNQPQHF | TGCAGTGTAGGGGGGTTGACGCGTGGCAATCAGCCCCAGCATTTT
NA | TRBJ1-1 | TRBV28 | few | CASSPTQGGGTEAFF | TGTGCCAGCAGCCCTACCCAGGGAGGGGGCACTGAAGCTTTCTTT
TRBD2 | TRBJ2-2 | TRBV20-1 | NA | CSARQGGAGGTGELFF | TGCAGTGCTAGACAGGGAGGGGCTGGGGGCACCGGGGAGCTGTTTTTT
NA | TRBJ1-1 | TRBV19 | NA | CASLPRAGGADKAFF | TGTGCCAGTCTTCCCCGGGCGGGGGGGGCTGATAAAGCTTTCTTT
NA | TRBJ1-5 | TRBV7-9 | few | CASKGSPNSNQPQHF | TGTGCCAGCAAGGGGTCTCCAAATAGCAATCAGCCCCAGCATTTT
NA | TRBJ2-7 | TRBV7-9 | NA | CASREAGVPPYEQYF | TGTGCCAGCAGGGAGGCGGGCGTTCCACCCTACGAGCAGTACTTC
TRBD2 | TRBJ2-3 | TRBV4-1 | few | CASSQVAGSAADTQYF | TGCGCCAGCAGCCAGGTAGCGGGGAGTGCGGCAGATACGCAGTATTTT
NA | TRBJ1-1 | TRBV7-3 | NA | CASTAVGGLGTEAFF | TGTGCCAGCACCGCGGTCGGGGGGCTTGGCACTGAAGCTTTCTTT
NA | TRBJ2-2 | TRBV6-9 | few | CAKRGSPNTGELFF | TGTGCCAAGAGGGGTAGCCCGAACACCGGGGAGCTGTTTTTT
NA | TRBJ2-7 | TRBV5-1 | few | CASSLSGIAYEQYF | TGCGCCAGCAGCTTGAGCGGAATCGCCTACGAGCAGTACTTC
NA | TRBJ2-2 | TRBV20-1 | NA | CGGLGLTNTGELFF | TGCGGGGGTTTGGGGTTAACGAACACCGGGGAGCTGTTTTTT
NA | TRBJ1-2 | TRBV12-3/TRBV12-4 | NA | CASSSLVRACHGYTF | TGTGCCAGCAGTTCTTTGGTTAGGGCATGCCATGGCTACACCTTC
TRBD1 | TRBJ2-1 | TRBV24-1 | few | CATKGPDRADEQFF | TGTGCCACCAAGGGCCCGGACAGGGCGGATGAGCAGTTCTTC
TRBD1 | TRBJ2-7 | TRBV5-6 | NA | CASGRRGLLLTYEQYF | TGTGCCAGCGGCCGCAGGGGGCTCCTCTTAACCTACGAGCAGTACTTC
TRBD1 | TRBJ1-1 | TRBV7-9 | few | CASSPNQGAGTEAFF | TGTGCCAGCAGCCCCAACCAGGGGGCGGGGACTGAAGCTTTCTTT
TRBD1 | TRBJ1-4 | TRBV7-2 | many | CASSYRPDRDINEKLFF | TGTGCCAGCAGCTACCGACCTGACAGGGATATTAATGAAAAACTGTTTTTT
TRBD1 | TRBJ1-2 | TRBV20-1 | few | CSARTTGGPPSGYTF | TGCAGTGCTAGAACAACAGGGGGTCCTCCCTCTGGCTACACCTTC
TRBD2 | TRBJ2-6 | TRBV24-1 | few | CATSTGGSSGANVLTF | TGTGCCACCAGTACGGGGGGGAGCTCTGGGGCCAACGTCCTGACTTTC